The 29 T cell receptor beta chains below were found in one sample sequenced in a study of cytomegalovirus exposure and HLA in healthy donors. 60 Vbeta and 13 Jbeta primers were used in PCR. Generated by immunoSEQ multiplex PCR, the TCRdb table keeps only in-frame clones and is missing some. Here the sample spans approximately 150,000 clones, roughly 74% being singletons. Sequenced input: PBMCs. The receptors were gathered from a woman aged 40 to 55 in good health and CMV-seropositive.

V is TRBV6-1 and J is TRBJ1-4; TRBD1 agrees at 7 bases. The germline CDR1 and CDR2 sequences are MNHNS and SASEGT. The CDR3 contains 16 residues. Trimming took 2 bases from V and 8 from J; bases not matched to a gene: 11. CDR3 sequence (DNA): TGTGCCAGCAGTGAACGCCCGAGGACAGGATACGAAAAACTGTTTTTT. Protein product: CASSERPRTGYEKLFF.

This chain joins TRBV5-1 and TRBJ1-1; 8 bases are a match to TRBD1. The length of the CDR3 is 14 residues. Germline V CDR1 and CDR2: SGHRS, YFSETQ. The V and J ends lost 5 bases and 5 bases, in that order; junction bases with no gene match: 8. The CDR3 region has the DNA TGCGCCAGCAGGTACAGGGGGAGGGAAACTGAAGCTTTCTTT. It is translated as CASRYRGRETEAFF.

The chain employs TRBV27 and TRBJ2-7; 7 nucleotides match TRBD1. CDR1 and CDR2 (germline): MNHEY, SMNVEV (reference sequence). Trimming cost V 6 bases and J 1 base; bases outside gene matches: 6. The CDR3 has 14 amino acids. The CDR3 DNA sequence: TGTGCCAGCAGGTATTCAGGGGGATCCTACGAGCAGTACTTC. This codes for CASRYSGGSYEQYF.

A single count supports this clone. CDR3 residues: CASSLGGKGSLSYEQYF. As DNA, the CDR3 is TGTGCCAGCAGCTTAGGCGGGAAGGGTTCCCTTTCCTACGAGCAGTACTTC. The chain has TRBV5-4 and TRBJ2-7, with D possibly being TRBD2 (6 bases). CDR3 size: 17 residues. Trimming stripped 2 bases from V and 1 base from J, with 19 bases between. From germline, CDR1 is SGHNT and CDR2 YYREEE (reference sequence).

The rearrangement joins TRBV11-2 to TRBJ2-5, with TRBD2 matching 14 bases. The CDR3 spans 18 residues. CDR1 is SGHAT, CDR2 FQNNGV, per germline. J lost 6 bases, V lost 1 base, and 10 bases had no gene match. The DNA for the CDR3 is TGTGCCAGCAGCTTAGTCAAAGGGACTAGCGGGAGCGGAAAGACCCAGTACTTC. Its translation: CASSLVKGTSGSGKTQYF.

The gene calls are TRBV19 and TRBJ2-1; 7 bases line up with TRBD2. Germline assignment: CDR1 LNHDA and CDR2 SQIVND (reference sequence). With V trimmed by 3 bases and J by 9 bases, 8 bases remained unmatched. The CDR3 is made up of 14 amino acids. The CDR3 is CASSIPREASEQFF. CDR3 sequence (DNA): TGTGCCAGTAGTATCCCCCGGGAGGCCTCTGAGCAGTTCTTC.

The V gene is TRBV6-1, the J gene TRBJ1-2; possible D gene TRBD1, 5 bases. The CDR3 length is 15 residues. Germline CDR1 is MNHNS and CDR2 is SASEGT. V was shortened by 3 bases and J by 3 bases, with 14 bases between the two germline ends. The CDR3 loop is CASSDDHQGDYGYTF. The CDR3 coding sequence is TGTGCCAGCAGTGACGATCACCAGGGCGACTATGGCTACACCTTC.

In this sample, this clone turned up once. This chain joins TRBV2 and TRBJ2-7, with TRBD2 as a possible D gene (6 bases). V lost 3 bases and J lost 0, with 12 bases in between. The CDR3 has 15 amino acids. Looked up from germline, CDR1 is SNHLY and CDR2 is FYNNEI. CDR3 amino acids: CASSDFAGFSYEQYF. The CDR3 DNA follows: TGTGCCAGCAGTGATTTCGCGGGGTTCTCCTACGAGCAGTACTTC.

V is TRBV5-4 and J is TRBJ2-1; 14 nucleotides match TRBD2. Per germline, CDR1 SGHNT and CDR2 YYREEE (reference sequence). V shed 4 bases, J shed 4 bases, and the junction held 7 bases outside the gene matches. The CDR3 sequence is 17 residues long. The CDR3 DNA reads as TGTGCCAGCAGCCCGGGACTAGCGGGAGCTTTGTACAATGAGCAGTTCTTC. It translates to CASSPGLAGALYNEQFF.

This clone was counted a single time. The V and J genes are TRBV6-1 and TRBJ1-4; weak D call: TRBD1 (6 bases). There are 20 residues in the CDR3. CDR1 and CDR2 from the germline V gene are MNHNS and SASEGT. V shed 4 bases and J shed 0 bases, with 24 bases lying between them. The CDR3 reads CASSALRDKGRVPTNEKLFF. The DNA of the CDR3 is TGTGCCAGCAGTGCCCTCCGGGACAAGGGGAGGGTTCCAACTAATGAAAAACTGTTTTTT.

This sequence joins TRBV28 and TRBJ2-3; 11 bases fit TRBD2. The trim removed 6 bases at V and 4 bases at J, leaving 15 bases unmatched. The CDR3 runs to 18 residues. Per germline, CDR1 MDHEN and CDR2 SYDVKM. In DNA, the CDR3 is TGTGCCAGCAGATCTATACCCGGTAGCGGGAGGGGCCCAGATACGCAGTATTTT. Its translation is CASRSIPGSGRGPDTQYF.

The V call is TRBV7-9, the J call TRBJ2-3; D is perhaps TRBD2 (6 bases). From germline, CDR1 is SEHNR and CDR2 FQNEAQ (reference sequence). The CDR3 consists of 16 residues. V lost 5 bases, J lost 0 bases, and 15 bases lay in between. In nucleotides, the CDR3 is TGTGCCAGCAGCCCTCAGACTAGTACGAGCACAGATACGCAGTATTTT. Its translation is CASSPQTSTSTDTQYF.

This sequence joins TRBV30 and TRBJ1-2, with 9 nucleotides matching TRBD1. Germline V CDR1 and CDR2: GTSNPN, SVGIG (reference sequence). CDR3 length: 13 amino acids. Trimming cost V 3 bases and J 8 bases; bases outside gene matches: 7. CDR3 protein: CAWRGGTGSGYTF. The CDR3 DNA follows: TGTGCCTGGAGGGGGGGGACAGGGAGCGGCTACACCTTC.

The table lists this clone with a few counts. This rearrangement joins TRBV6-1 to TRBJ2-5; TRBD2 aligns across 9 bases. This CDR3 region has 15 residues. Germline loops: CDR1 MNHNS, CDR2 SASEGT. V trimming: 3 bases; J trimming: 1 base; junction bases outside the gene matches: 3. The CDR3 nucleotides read TGTGCCAGCAGTGATTCGACTAGCGGCCAAGAGACCCAGTACTTC. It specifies CASSDSTSGQETQYF.

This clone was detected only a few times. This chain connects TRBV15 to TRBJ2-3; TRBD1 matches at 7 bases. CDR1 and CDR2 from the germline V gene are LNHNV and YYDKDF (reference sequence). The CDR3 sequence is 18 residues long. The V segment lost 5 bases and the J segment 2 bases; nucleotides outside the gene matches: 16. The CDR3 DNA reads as TGTGCCACCAGCGGAAGGGAAGGATTGAGGGGGCCCACAGATACGCAGTATTTT. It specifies CATSGREGLRGPTDTQYF.

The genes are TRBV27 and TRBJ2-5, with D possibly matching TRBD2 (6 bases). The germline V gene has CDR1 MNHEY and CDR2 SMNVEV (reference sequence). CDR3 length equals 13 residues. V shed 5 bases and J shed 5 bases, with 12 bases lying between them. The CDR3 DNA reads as TGTGCCAGCAGTACTAGAAGCGGGGAGACCCAGTACTTC. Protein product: CASSTRSGETQYF.

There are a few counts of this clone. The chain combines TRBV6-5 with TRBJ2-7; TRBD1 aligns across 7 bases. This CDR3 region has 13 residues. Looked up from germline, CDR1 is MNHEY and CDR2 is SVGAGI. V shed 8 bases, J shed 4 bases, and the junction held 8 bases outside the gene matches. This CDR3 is CASSKGQSYEQYF. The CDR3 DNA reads TGTGCCAGCTCTAAGGGACAGAGTTACGAGCAGTACTTC.

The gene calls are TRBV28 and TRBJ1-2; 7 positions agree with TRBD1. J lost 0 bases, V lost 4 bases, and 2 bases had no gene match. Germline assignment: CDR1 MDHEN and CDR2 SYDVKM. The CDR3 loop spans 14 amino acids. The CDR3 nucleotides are TGTGCCAGCAGTTCAGGGGGGACTAACTATGGCTACACCTTC. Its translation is CASSSGGTNYGYTF.

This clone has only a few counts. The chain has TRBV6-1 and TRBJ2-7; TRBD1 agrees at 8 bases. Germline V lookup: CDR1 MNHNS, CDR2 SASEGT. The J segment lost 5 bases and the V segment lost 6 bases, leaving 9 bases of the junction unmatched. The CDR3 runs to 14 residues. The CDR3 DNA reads TGTGCCAGCAGGGGGGGACAGGAGCGTAACGAGCAGTACTTC. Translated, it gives CASRGGQERNEQYF.

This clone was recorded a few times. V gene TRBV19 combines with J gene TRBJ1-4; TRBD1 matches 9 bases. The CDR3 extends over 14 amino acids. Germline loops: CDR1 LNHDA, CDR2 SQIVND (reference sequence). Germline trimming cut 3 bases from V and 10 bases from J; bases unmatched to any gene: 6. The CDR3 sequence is CASSMWTGDGKLFF. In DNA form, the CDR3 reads TGTGCCAGTAGTATGTGGACAGGGGACGGAAAACTGTTTTTT.

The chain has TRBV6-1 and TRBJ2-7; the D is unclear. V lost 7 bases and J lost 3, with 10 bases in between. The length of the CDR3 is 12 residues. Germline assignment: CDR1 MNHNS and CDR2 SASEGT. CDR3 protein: CASISSFYEQYF. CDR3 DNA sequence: TGTGCCAGCATTTCGAGCTTCTACGAGCAGTACTTC.

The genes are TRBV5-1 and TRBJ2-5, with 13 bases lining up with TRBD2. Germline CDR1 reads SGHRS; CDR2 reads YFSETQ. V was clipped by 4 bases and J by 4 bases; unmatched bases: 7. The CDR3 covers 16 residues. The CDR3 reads CASSMGLAGPRETQYF. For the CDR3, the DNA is TGCGCCAGCAGCATGGGACTAGCGGGACCTCGAGAGACCCAGTACTTC.

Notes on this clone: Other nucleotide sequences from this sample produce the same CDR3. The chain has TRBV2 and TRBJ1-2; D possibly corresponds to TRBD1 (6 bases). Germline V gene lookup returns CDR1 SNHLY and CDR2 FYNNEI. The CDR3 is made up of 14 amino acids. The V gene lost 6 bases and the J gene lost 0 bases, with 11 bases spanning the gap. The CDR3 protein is CASRQGLTNYGYTF. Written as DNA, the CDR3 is TGTGCCAGCAGGCAGGGGCTGACTAACTATGGCTACACCTTC.

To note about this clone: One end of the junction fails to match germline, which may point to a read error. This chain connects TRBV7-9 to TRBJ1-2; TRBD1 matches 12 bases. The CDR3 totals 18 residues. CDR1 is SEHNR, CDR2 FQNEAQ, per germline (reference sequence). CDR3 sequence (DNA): TGTTCCAGCAGCCCCGACCGGGACAGGGGGCAGTTGTCCTATGGCTACACCTTC. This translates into CSSSPDRDRGQLSYGYTF. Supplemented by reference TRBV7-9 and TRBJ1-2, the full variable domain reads DTGVSQNPRHKITKRGQNVTFRCDPISEHNRLYWYRQTLGQGPEFLTYFQNEAQLEKSRLLSDRFSAERPKGSFSTLEIQRTEQGDSAMYLCSSSPDRDRGQLSYGYTFGSGTRLTVV.

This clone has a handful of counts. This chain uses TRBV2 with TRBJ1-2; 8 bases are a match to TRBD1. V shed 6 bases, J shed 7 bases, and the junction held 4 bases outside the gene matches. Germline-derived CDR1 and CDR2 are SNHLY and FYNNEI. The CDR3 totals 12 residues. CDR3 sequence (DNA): TGTGCCAGCAGGGCCAGGGGGCTTGGCTACACCTTC. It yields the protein CASRARGLGYTF. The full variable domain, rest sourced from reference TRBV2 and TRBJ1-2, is EPEVTQTPSHQVTQMGQEVILRCVPISNHLYFYWYRQILGQKVEFLVSFYNNEISEKSEIFDDQFSVERPDGSNFTLKIRSTKLEDSAMYFCASRARGLGYTFGSGTRLTVV.

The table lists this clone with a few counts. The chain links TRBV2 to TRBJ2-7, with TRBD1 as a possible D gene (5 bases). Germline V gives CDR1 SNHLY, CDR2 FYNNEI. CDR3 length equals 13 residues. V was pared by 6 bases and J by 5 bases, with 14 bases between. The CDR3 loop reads CASSERQSNEQYF. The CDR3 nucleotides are TGTGCCAGCAGCGAGAGACAGTCAAACGAGCAGTACTTC.

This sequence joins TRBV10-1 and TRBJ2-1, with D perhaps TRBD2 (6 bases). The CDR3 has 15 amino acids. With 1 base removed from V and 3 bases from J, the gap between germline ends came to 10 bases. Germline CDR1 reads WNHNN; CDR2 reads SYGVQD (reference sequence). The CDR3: CASSELAGNYNEQFF. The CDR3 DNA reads TGCGCCAGCAGTGAGTTGGCGGGAAACTACAATGAGCAGTTCTTC.

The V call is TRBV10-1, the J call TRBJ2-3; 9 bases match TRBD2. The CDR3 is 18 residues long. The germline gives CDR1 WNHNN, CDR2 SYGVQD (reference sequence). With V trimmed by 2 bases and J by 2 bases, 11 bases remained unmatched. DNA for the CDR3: TGCGCCAGCAGTGAGACTTCTCAGGCGGGGGGGCCCACAGATACGCAGTATTTT. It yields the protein CASSETSQAGGPTDTQYF.

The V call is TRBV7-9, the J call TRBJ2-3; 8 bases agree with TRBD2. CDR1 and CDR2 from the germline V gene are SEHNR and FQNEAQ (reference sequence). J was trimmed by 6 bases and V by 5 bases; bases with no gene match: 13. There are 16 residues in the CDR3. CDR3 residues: CASSLRTSRELDTQYF. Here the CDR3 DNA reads TGTGCCAGCAGCCTCCGGACTAGCCGGGAATTGGATACGCAGTATTTT.